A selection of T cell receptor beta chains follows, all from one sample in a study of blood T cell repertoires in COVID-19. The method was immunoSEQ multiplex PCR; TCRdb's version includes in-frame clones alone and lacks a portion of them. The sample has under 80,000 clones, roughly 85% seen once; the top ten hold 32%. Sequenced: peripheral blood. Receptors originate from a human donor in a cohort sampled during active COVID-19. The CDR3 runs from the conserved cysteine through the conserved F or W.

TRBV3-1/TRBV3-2,CASSHRSYEQYF
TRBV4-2,CASSQAGTGTSSNEQFF
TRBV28,CASSLLLGNSPLHF
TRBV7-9,CASSSGQSLPSGANVLTF
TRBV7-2,CASSQDRGHQETQYF
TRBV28,CASIESGTGYQPQHF
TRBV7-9,CASNLLTDTQYF
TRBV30,CAWTKAGTEAFF
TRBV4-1,CASSQETGVTNQPQHF
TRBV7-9,CASSLAGVYNEQFF
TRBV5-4,CASSLGRGQGQETQYF
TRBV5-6,CASSLLNQATIYF
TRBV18,CASSPEGIAGGHEQYF
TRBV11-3,CASSLWSTGELFF
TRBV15,CATSSLERAGIYEQYF
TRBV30,CAWSPQRNGYTF
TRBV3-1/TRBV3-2,CASSQDLRLAGGIRYEQYF
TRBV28,CASSFWAAGREEQYF
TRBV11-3,CASSLAEETQYF
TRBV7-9,CASSPSSLSVYTF
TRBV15,CATSAHTEAKNIQYF
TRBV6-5,CASSYSAGPAEAFF
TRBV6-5,CASSSGAYEQYF
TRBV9,CASSAGLAGGWTDTQYF
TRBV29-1,CSAGDRSGGYTF
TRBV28,CASSTGQGARYEQYF
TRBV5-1,CASRRWETNEKLFF
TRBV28,CASSRTGNSHYEQYF
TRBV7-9,CASSLAGTGSYEQYF
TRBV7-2,CASSLVDRGRVTRTQYF
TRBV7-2,CASSVDRIGTPLHF
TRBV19,CASSPTGAPGSLHF
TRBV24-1,CATSDLQGAFQETQYF
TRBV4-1,CASSPGLAWDGTDTQYF
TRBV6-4,CASSPDRGYGYTF
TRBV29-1,CSVYIVQGASGANVLTF
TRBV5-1,CASSWDKGTGELFF
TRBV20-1,CSARDAPEAFF
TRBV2,CASSELQDKQYF
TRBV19,CASSRTGGTDTQYF
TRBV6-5,CASTGQPGNTIYF
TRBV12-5,CASGLAAGRGANQPQHF
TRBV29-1,CSVRGLGDEQYF
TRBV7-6,CASSQSGPYRSNDGTEAFF
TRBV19,CASTRTSGYNEQFF
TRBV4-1,CASSQDEGAYEQYF
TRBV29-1,CSVDGRGASYEQYF